Following are 26 T cell receptor beta chains from one sample sequenced in a study of blood T cell repertoires in COVID-19. Only in-frame clones appear in the TCRdb table, and some are missing; sequencing was by immunoSEQ multiplex PCR. The sample lists roughly 400,000 clones; roughly 91% were seen once. The sample consisted of PBMCs or T cells enriched from blood (not recorded which). These TCRs come from a man aged 18 to 35 who had recovered from COVID-19.

The DNA of the CDR3 is TGTGCCAGCAGCTCCAGGGGAGGGGCTGGGACCCAGTACTTC. This codes for CASSSRGGAGTQYF. V usage is TRBV9 and J usage is TRBJ2-5, with D perhaps TRBD2 (7 bases). V shed 4 bases and J shed 7 bases, with 17 bases lying between them. This CDR3 spans 14 amino acids. Germline loops: CDR1 SGDLS, CDR2 YYNGEE.

A single count supports this clone. This chain joins TRBV5-1 and TRBJ2-1; the match to TRBD1 covers 8 bases. The CDR3 is 14 amino acids. In germline, CDR1 is SGHRS, CDR2 YFSETQ. Losses at the gene ends were 0 bases for V and 9 bases for J; bases not matched to a gene: 5. CDR3 residues: CASSLGQGKGEQFF. CDR3 nucleotides: TGCGCCAGCAGCTTGGGACAGGGGAAGGGTGAGCAGTTCTTC.

Note on this clone: Within the sample, other DNA sequences also encode this same CDR3. The V gene is TRBV27, the J gene TRBJ2-7; 13 nucleotides line up with TRBD2. Germline trimming cut 0 bases from V and 2 bases from J; bases unmatched to any gene: 1. This CDR3 has 16 residues. Germline assignment: CDR1 MNHEY and CDR2 SMNVEV (reference sequence). CDR3 coding DNA: TGTGCCAGCAGTTTATCTGGACTAGCGGGGGCCTACGAGCAGTACTTC. Translation: CASSLSGLAGAYEQYF.

V usage is TRBV5-5 and J usage is TRBJ1-3, with D possibly being TRBD1 (6 bases). Per germline, CDR1 SGHKS and CDR2 YYEKEE (reference sequence). The CDR3 spans 16 residues. Trimming took off 4 bases at V and 0 bases at J, with 14 bases between the two ends. CDR3 coding DNA: TGTGCCAGCAGCCAGCTGACAGGCCGCTCTGGAAACACCATATATTTT. Encoded protein: CASSQLTGRSGNTIYF. The full variable domain, in which reference TRBV5-5 and TRBJ1-3 provide the parts outside the CDR3, is DAGVTQSPTHLIKTRGQQVTLRCSPISGHKSVSWYQQVLGQGPQFIFQYYEKEERGRGNFPDRFSARQFPNYSSELNVNALLLGDSALYLCASSQLTGRSGNTIYFGEGSWLTVV.

The chain combines TRBV2 with TRBJ1-2; tentative D call: TRBD1 (6 bases). The V gene's germline CDR1 is SNHLY and CDR2 FYNNEI. The CDR3 extends over 14 amino acids. Trimming stripped 6 bases from V and 4 bases from J, with 15 bases between. CDR3 residues: CASSGDRRGYGYTF. The CDR3 bases are TGTGCCAGCAGCGGCGACAGGAGAGGCTATGGCTACACCTTC.

The V gene is TRBV28, the J gene TRBJ2-7, with TRBD2 as a possible D gene (6 bases). CDR1 MDHEN and CDR2 SYDVKM come from the germline V gene. The CDR3 is 14 residues long. V was clipped by 4 bases and J by 3 bases, with 13 bases between them. For the CDR3, the DNA is TGTGCCAGCAGTTCAACGACTAGTAGCTACGAGCAGTACTTC. Its protein is CASSSTTSSYEQYF.

The V call is TRBV9, the J call TRBJ2-1; 11 nucleotides match TRBD1. V lost 4 bases, J lost 7 bases, and 13 bases stayed unmatched. This CDR3 has 17 residues. Per germline, CDR1 SGDLS and CDR2 YYNGEE. The CDR3 protein is CASSPRTGTGGKNEQFF. CDR3 bases: TGTGCCAGCAGCCCGCGGACCGGGACAGGGGGTAAGAATGAGCAGTTCTTC. The entire variable domain, with the rest obtained from reference TRBV9 and TRBJ2-1, is as follows: DSGVTQTPKHLITATGQRVTLRCSPRSGDLSVYWYQQSLDQGLQFLIQYYNGEERAKGNILERFSAQQFPDLHSELNLSSLELGDSALYFCASSPRTGTGGKNEQFFGPGTRLTVL.

There are a few counts of this clone. V is TRBV6-6 and J is TRBJ1-2; 7 positions agree with TRBD1. Germline V CDR1 and CDR2: MNHNY, SVGAGI (reference sequence). The V segment lost 0 bases and the J segment 6 bases; nucleotides outside the gene matches: 4. The CDR3 runs 14 residues. CDR3 nucleotides: TGTGCCAGCAGTTACTCGACAGGGAGAAATGGCTACACCTTC. Translation: CASSYSTGRNGYTF.

This chain joins TRBV2 and TRBJ1-2; possible D gene TRBD1, 6 bases. V was clipped by 2 bases and J by 5 bases, with 12 bases between them. The CDR3 has 14 amino acids. Germline V gene lookup returns CDR1 SNHLY and CDR2 FYNNEI. For the CDR3, the DNA is TGTGCCAGCAGTGAAATTGGACAGACATATGGCTACACCTTC. This encodes CASSEIGQTYGYTF.

This chain joins TRBV7-8 and TRBJ1-5, with a tentative D call TRBD1 (5 bases). Per germline, CDR1 SGHVS and CDR2 FQNEAQ. V shed 7 bases and J shed 6 bases, with 25 bases lying between them. CDR3 length: 17 residues. The CDR3 sequence is CASTRSTRRGVPQPQHF. The CDR3 DNA sequence: TGTGCCAGCACCCGATCCACCCGTCGGGGGGTTCCTCAGCCCCAGCATTTT.

V usage is TRBV18 and J usage is TRBJ2-3, with 7 positions matching TRBD2. The V and J ends lost 3 bases and 2 bases, in that order; junction bases with no gene match: 5. CDR1 and CDR2 from the germline V gene are KGHSH and LQKENI. The CDR3 totals 15 residues. The CDR3 sequence: CASSPGLSNTDTQYF. DNA of the CDR3: TGTGCCAGCTCACCGGGACTATCGAACACAGATACGCAGTATTTT.

The chain joins TRBV6-2 or TRBV6-3 to TRBJ1-1, with unresolved D. V was pared by 2 bases and J by 5 bases, with 12 bases between. Germline loops: CDR1 MNHEY, CDR2 SVGEGT. The CDR3 totals 14 residues. The CDR3 DNA is TGTGCCAGCAGTTACGTTAGCTTAGATACTGAAGCTTTCTTT. This codes for CASSYVSLDTEAFF.

The chain is built from TRBV2 and TRBJ2-7, with TRBD1 matching over 10 bases. The V gene end was trimmed by 4 bases and the J gene end by 6 bases; junction bases not matched to a gene: 6. CDR3 length: 14 residues. Germline values: CDR1 SNHLY, CDR2 FYNNEI. The CDR3, as DNA: TGTGCCAGCAGTGTGGGGACAGGGGTGGTCGAGCAGTACTTC. This codes for CASSVGTGVVEQYF.

The table lists this clone with a count of one. The rearrangement links TRBV2 to TRBJ2-1; 9 nucleotides agree with TRBD1. The germline V gene encodes CDR1 SNHLY and CDR2 FYNNEI. Trimming took 5 bases from V and 5 from J; bases not matched to a gene: 7. This CDR3 region has 15 residues. CDR3 DNA sequence: TGTGCCAGCAGTTTAGACAGGGGGTACCACAATGAGCAGTTCTTC. Translation gives CASSLDRGYHNEQFF.

This clone was found a few times. The chain employs TRBV5-1 and TRBJ2-1, with TRBD2 identical over 7 bases. This CDR3 comprises 15 residues. V lost 3 bases to trimming and J lost 5 bases; unmatched junction nucleotides: 8. The V gene's germline CDR1 is SGHRS and CDR2 YFSETQ. The CDR3 loop is CASSSHSGLDNEQFF. CDR3 nucleotides: TGCGCCAGCAGCTCTCATAGCGGGCTCGACAATGAGCAGTTCTTC.

This sequence joins TRBV2 and TRBJ1-2; D ambiguous. The ends were cut back, 3 bases at V and 2 bases at J, with 10 bases in the middle. The CDR3 is 14 amino acids. CDR1 and CDR2 from the germline V gene are SNHLY and FYNNEI. In DNA, the CDR3 is TGTGCCAGCAGTGACGCTCGGGGAAACTATGGCTACACCTTC. This sequence encodes CASSDARGNYGYTF.

This clone came up a few times. The chain joins TRBV6-1 to TRBJ2-1, with 8 bases matching TRBD2. Trimming cost V 2 bases and J 7 bases; bases outside gene matches: 7. The CDR3 consists of 15 residues. Germline CDR1 is MNHNS and CDR2 is SASEGT. The CDR3 DNA reads as TGTGCCAGCAGTGAATCGAGCGGGAGTAGTAATGAGCAGTTCTTC. The encoded protein is CASSESSGSSNEQFF.

For this clone: This same CDR3 is encoded by further DNA sequences in the sample. The V gene is TRBV18, the J gene TRBJ2-3; D call uncertain. Germline-derived CDR1 and CDR2 are KGHSH and LQKENI. Trimming took 3 bases from V and 0 from J, leaving 4 bases between them. The CDR3 consists of 13 residues. This CDR3 reads CASSPSSTDTQYF. Written as DNA, the CDR3 is TGTGCCAGCTCACCTTCGAGCACAGATACGCAGTATTTT.

The rearrangement uses TRBV7-9 and TRBJ2-7; no clear D. The V gene's germline CDR1 is SEHNR and CDR2 FQNEAQ (reference sequence). The CDR3 length is 13 residues. V lost 3 bases, J lost 3 bases, and 9 bases lay in between. The CDR3 is CASSFAQNYEQYF. CDR3 bases: TGTGCCAGCAGCTTCGCACAGAACTACGAGCAGTACTTC.

This clone was seen just once. The gene calls are TRBV6-5 and TRBJ2-7; 10 nucleotides match TRBD1. Germline CDR1 is MNHEY and CDR2 is SVGAGI. The V gene end was trimmed by 8 bases and the J gene end by 6 bases; junction bases not matched to a gene: 10. The CDR3 is 14 residues long. As DNA, the CDR3 is TGTGCCAGCGGGGAGCGGACAGGGGGGATCGAGCAGTACTTC. Translating gives CASGERTGGIEQYF.

Only one count was recorded for this clone. The chain employs TRBV12-3 or TRBV12-4 and TRBJ1-6; D is possibly TRBD1 (5 bases). The CDR3 consists of 12 residues. V was clipped by 7 bases and J by 8 bases, with 9 bases between them. The CDR3 DNA reads as TGTGCCAGCAACCGGGGGGATTCACCCCTCCACTTT. Translation: CASNRGDSPLHF.

The chain links TRBV3-1 (or the pseudogene TRBV3-2) to TRBJ1-2; TRBD1 is a possible D gene (5 bases). The germline V and J ends were trimmed by 4 bases and 14 bases, with 17 bases remaining between them. From germline, CDR1 is LGHDT and CDR2 YNNKEL (reference sequence). The CDR3 extends over 12 amino acids. The CDR3 protein is CASSPRAGPPTF. The CDR3 DNA reads as TGTGCCAGCAGCCCCCGGGCAGGGCCGCCTACCTTC.

The V and J genes are TRBV5-1 and TRBJ1-1; TRBD1 aligns across 7 bases. Germline trimming cut 1 base from V and 1 base from J; bases unmatched to any gene: 1. This CDR3 spans 14 amino acids. Per the germline V gene, CDR1 is SGHRS and CDR2 is YFSETQ. In nucleotides, the CDR3 is TGCGCCAGCAGCTTGCGGACAGGGAACACTGAAGCTTTCTTT. Residues: CASSLRTGNTEAFF.

The V call is TRBV9, the J call TRBJ1-6, with a possible D match to TRBD1 (5 bases). CDR3 length: 16 residues. With 3 bases removed from V and 5 bases from J, the gap between germline ends came to 15 bases. Germline V gene lookup returns CDR1 SGDLS and CDR2 YYNGEE. DNA for the CDR3: TGTGCCAGCAGCGACAATCCGGGACTGGATAATTCACCCCTCCACTTT. This sequence encodes CASSDNPGLDNSPLHF.

This clone was observed once. The V and J genes are TRBV21-1 and TRBJ1-6; the D call of TRBD1 is as the table states it, not checked on the DNA. TRBV21-1 is an annotated pseudogene. The CDR3 extends over 17 amino acids. CDR3 sequence (DNA): TGTGCCAGCAGCACTAAAAGTAGGGGGTCACATAATTCACCCCTCCACTTT. The encoded protein is CASSTKSRGSHNSPLHF.

This clone was detected only once. This chain joins TRBV5-3 and TRBJ1-5; D is unresolved. TRBV5-3 is labeled an ORF, and its function is uncertain. The CDR3 loop spans 17 amino acids. V lost 3 bases, J lost 0 bases, and 16 bases lay in between. The CDR3 sequence: CARSSGRADYSNQPQHF. The CDR3 bases are TGTGCCAGAAGCTCCGGTCGGGCGGACTATAGCAATCAGCCCCAGCATTTT.